These 11 T cell receptor beta chains share one sample of origin, sequenced in a study of blood T cell repertoires in COVID-19. Libraries were prepared by immunoSEQ multiplex PCR; TCRdb keeps only in-frame clonotypes and omits some of them. There are under 250,000 clones in the sample; approximately 85% occur only once, and around 10% lies in the top ten. Sequencing was performed on PBMCs or T cells enriched from blood (not recorded which). Receptors originate from a woman between 45 and 60 years old with acute COVID-19.

The J gene is TRBJ1-2, the V gene TRBV7-3, with 9 bases fitting TRBD1. The germline V gene encodes CDR1 SGHTA and CDR2 FQGTGA. The CDR3 totals 14 residues. Trimming removed 5 bases from V and 7 bases from J; junction bases left unmatched: 8. The CDR3 loop reads CASSETGTGLGYTF. The CDR3 DNA sequence: TGTGCCAGCAGCGAGACCGGGACAGGGCTTGGCTACACCTTC.

This sequence joins TRBV20-1 and TRBJ1-1, with TRBD1 as a possible D gene (6 bases). V lost 6 bases and J lost 8, with 10 bases in between. Germline CDR1 DFQATT, CDR2 SNEGSKA (reference sequence). This CDR3 region has 10 residues. The CDR3 protein is CSAIDREAFF. CDR3 DNA sequence: TGCAGTGCCATAGACAGGGAAGCTTTCTTT.

This clone occurred a few times. This chain uses TRBV18 with TRBJ1-4, with a tentative D call TRBD1 (6 bases). In germline, CDR1 is KGHSH, CDR2 LQKENI. The CDR3 sequence is 16 residues long. Trimming shortened V by 5 bases and J by 7 bases, and 20 bases separated the two germline ends. This CDR3 is CASSTEQGSLLEKLFF. CDR3 bases: TGTGCCAGCTCAACCGAACAGGGCTCACTGCTTGAAAAACTGTTTTTT.

The CDR3 sequence: CASSLGTGGTEAFF. CDR3 nucleotide sequence: TGTGCCAGCAGCTTGGGCACGGGGGGCACTGAAGCTTTCTTT. The rearrangement joins TRBV5-4 to TRBJ1-1, with D possibly TRBD1 on 5 matching bases. Germline CDR1 reads SGHNT; CDR2 reads YYREEE (reference sequence). The V gene lost 0 bases and the J gene lost 4 bases, with 10 bases spanning the gap. This CDR3 has 14 amino acids.

This chain joins TRBV12-3 or TRBV12-4 and TRBJ2-3; D might be TRBD1 (6 bases). V dropped 6 bases and J dropped 2 bases, with 6 bases sitting between them. The CDR3 sequence is 12 residues long. The CDR3 protein is CASRGATDTQYF. For the CDR3, the DNA is TGTGCCAGCAGGGGGGCCACAGATACGCAGTATTTT.

This chain connects TRBV12-3 or TRBV12-4 to TRBJ1-2; D is ambiguous. V was cut by 3 bases and J by 3 bases, with 8 bases left in between. The CDR3 spans 13 residues. The CDR3 nucleotides read TGTGCCAGCAGTTTGAAGCGGTACTATGGCTACACCTTC. Translated, it gives CASSLKRYYGYTF.

The sample holds one count of this clone. The chain combines TRBV6-5 with TRBJ1-6; TRBD1 matches at 7 bases. The CDR3 has 15 residues. The V gene's germline CDR1 is MNHEY and CDR2 SVGAGI. V trimming: 6 bases; J trimming: 7 bases; junction bases outside the gene matches: 9. CDR3 in amino acids: CASRSSGTDNSPLHF. The CDR3 nucleotides read TGTGCCAGCAGGTCGTCTGGGACAGACAATTCACCCCTCCACTTT.

V and J are TRBV4-3 and TRBJ2-3, with D hard to call. The V and J ends lost 0 bases and 6 bases respectively, with 7 bases between them. Germline CDR1 reads LGHNA; CDR2 reads YSLEER. The CDR3 runs to 13 residues. CDR3 residues: CASSQEESDTQYF. In DNA, the CDR3 is TGCGCCAGCAGCCAAGAAGAGTCCGATACGCAGTATTTT.

A word on this clone: The junction differs from germline at one of its ends, possibly a read error. This rearrangement joins TRBV30 to TRBJ2-7; a possible D gene is TRBD1 (5 bases). Germline-derived CDR1 and CDR2 are GTSNPN and SVGIG (reference sequence). The CDR3 is 11 residues long. The CDR3 region is CAWSRTGPPNF. CDR3 coding DNA: TGTGCCTGGAGTAGAACAGGCCCACCAAACTTC.

The rearrangement links TRBV11-2 to TRBJ2-7, with D maybe TRBD1 (5 bases). The CDR3 totals 15 residues. CDR1 and CDR2 from the germline V gene are SGHAT and FQNNGV. Trimming pared 1 base from V and 3 bases from J, leaving 13 bases between. The CDR3 sequence is CASSLVGANLYEQYF. The CDR3 DNA sequence: TGTGCCAGCAGCTTAGTAGGGGCGAACCTCTACGAGCAGTACTTC.

The sample holds a few counts of this clone. The CDR3 spells CASSLGQLSEKLFF. The CDR3 DNA follows: TGTGCCAGCTCTCTCGGACAGCTCAGTGAAAAACTGTTTTTT. The rearrangement links TRBV18 to TRBJ1-4, with D maybe TRBD1 (6 bases). V lost 6 bases and J lost 7, with 15 bases in between. This CDR3 spans 14 amino acids. The germline CDR1 and CDR2 sequences are KGHSH and LQKENI.